Described below is a single T cell receptor (beta chain) sequence and its context. The antigen remains undetermined. The data derive from a study of shared clonotypes between healthy human individuals. Study findings and constraints: Compared with clonotypes that all four donors shared, non-shared clonotypes had lower generation probabilities.

At the deep level, the assay was run. TCRdb keeps only in-frame clones here, not all; method: immunoSEQ multiplex PCR. The sample carries around 700,000 clones, approximately 79% recorded once. The CDR3 is made up of 13 amino acids. Trimming shortened V by 8 bases and J by 0 bases, and 5 bases separated the two germline ends. Per the germline V gene, CDR1 is LNHDA and CDR2 is SQIVND (reference sequence). The origin of this receptor is a woman in her 30s in good health. Sequencing input: memory CD4+ T cells sorted from blood. The subset was: CD45RA-negative fraction. The rearrangement links TRBV19 to TRBJ2-6; D ambiguous. CDR3 nucleotide sequence: TGTGCCAGTCAGAGCTCTGGGGCCAACGTCCTGACTTTC. It is translated as CASQSSGANVLTF.